The T cell receptor (beta chain) described here comes from a study of T-cell reconstitution after alpha-beta-depleted transplantation in children. The CDR3 is 17 amino acids. V trimming: 6 bases; J trimming: 2 bases; junction bases outside the gene matches: 8. A library of TCRbeta sequences, prepared with unique molecular identifiers, was generated. Each CDR3 protein is one row after TCRdb ran MiXCR on the PCR reads. The repertoire holds some 200,000 distinct CDR3 sequences, with around 8.4% as singletons. The chain employs TRBV12-3 or TRBV12-4 and TRBJ2-4, with 12 bases fitting TRBD1. The receptor was isolated from a male patient between 2 and 10 years old who had a stem cell transplant for acute myeloid leukemia, so the T cells may come from the graft donor. Material: PBMCs, mostly from graft donor cells, obtained 360 days after TCRalphabeta/CD19-depleted stem cell transplant. CDR3 sequence: CASSPGQGAETKNIQYF. CDR3 DNA sequence: TGTGCCAGCAGCCCGGGACAGGGGGCGGAAACCAAAAACATTCAGTACTTC.